This T cell receptor beta chain came from a study of patients and donors after allogeneic stem cell transplantation. From germline, CDR1 is SGDLS and CDR2 YYNGEE. V was pared by 3 bases and J by 3 bases, with 13 bases between. This CDR3 comprises 14 residues. Using its own MiXCR run on the RT-PCR reads, TCRdb lists one record per CDR3 protein. This repertoire shows 920,000 or so distinct CDR3 sequences, 18% found once; its top ten account for around 5.5%. This chain uses TRBV9 with TRBJ2-7; D is possibly TRBD1 (6 bases). This clonotype was obtained from a human donor who was either an allogeneic HSCT recipient or a stem cell or donor lymphocyte infusion donor (not recorded which). It is not recorded whose cells these are; they may come from a transplant donor. Sequenced material: blood, either unsorted or a sorted T cell fraction (not recorded which). The CDR3 bases are TGTGCCAGCAGCGAGGACAGCCTCTACTACGAGCAGTACTTC. This translates into CASSEDSLYYEQYF.